The rows below give T cell receptor beta chains drawn from one sample of a study of blood T cells in healthy people across ages. From the 5' RACE reads, TCRdb called clonotypes with MiXCR, one entry per CDR3 protein. The sample carries hundreds of thousands of distinct CDR3 sequences, approximately 60% recorded once. Sequences were obtained from blood. The receptor source for this set is a man aged 35 to 55 in good health. Both conserved end residues are part of each CDR3. Fields, in order: clone size, V gene, J gene, D gene, CDR3 protein, CDR3 DNA. The D gene is left open where the match is weak. Clone sizes are given selectively: once, few, many, or a class where the clone is expanded.

.	TRBV5-1	TRBJ2-3	.	CASSLFGGVEGTDTQYF	TGCGCCAGCAGCTTGTTCGGAGGGGTTGAAGGAACAGATACGCAGTATTTT
.	TRBV12-3/TRBV12-4	TRBJ1-5	TRBD1	CASSYRGQRGNQPQHF	TGTGCCAGCAGTTACAGGGGGCAAAGGGGCAATCAGCCCCAGCATTTT
.	TRBV5-6	TRBJ1-5	.	CASSLGIYSNQPQHF	TGTGCCAGCAGCTTGGGGATCTATAGCAATCAGCCCCAGCATTTT
.	TRBV12-3/TRBV12-4	TRBJ2-3	.	CASSLGGAVTDTQYF	TGTGCCAGCAGCCTCGGGGGAGCTGTCACAGATACGCAGTATTTT
.	TRBV20-1	TRBJ1-5	.	CSARVRGAFSNQPQHF	TGCAGTGCTAGAGTTCGGGGGGCTTTTAGCAATCAGCCCCAGCATTTT
.	TRBV12-3/TRBV12-4	TRBJ2-3	.	CASSWTTTDTQYF	TGTGCCAGCAGTTGGACTACCACAGATACGCAGTATTTT
.	TRBV20-1	TRBJ2-5	.	CSAYRPETQYF	TGCAGTGCTTACAGGCCAGAGACCCAGTACTTC
.	TRBV6-5	TRBJ1-2	TRBD1	CASSHRDRVSSGYTF	TGTGCCAGCAGCCATCGGGACAGGGTATCATCTGGCTACACCTTC
.	TRBV20-1	TRBJ1-2	TRBD1	CSASIRDRGAGYTF	TGCAGTGCTAGTATAAGGGACAGGGGGGCTGGCTACACCTTC
.	TRBV7-6	TRBJ2-3	TRBD2	CASPPGGGTDTQYF	TGTGCCAGCCCACCAGGCGGGGGAACAGATACGCAGTATTTT
.	TRBV7-2	TRBJ2-2	.	CASSASVGLNTGELFF	TGTGCCAGCAGCGCGTCGGTGGGACTGAACACCGGGGAGCTGTTTTTT
few	TRBV7-9	TRBJ1-2	TRBD1	CASSSDRSGYGYTF	TGTGCCAGCAGTTCGGACAGGAGCGGTTATGGCTACACCTTC
once	TRBV5-1	TRBJ2-7	TRBD2	CASSGTSGSGNEQYF	TGCGCCAGCAGCGGGACTAGCGGGAGTGGTAATGAGCAGTACTTC
.	TRBV6-1	TRBJ2-3	TRBD1	CASRRDRDYPSDTQYF	TGTGCCAGCAGGAGGGACAGGGACTACCCTTCCGATACGCAGTATTTT
few	TRBV2	TRBJ1-2	.	CASSDGGSLNYGYTF	TGTGCCAGCAGTGATGGAGGAAGTCTTAACTATGGCTACACCTTC
.	TRBV5-5	TRBJ1-5	TRBD1	CASSRTDRGQSRNQPQHF	TGTGCCAGCAGCCGGACTGACAGGGGGCAATCCAGGAATCAGCCCCAGCATTTT
few	TRBV6-5	TRBJ2-3	TRBD2	CASGQGLPTDTQYF	TGTGCCAGCGGCCAGGGACTACCCACAGATACGCAGTATTTT
.	TRBV11-3	TRBJ2-5	TRBD1	CASSPTGSGEETQYF	TGTGCCAGCAGCCCGACAGGGAGCGGAGAAGAGACCCAGTACTTC
.	TRBV20-1	TRBJ2-1	.	CSARGAGGEFF	TGCAGTGCTAGGGGTGCAGGGGGGGAGTTCTTC
.	TRBV11-3	TRBJ2-1	.	CASSPGRVDEQFF	TGTGCCAGCAGCCCCGGGCGGGTCGATGAGCAGTTCTTC
.	TRBV11-2	TRBJ2-5	.	CASSGRPRGLQETQYF	TGTGCCAGCAGCGGGCGACCCAGGGGACTCCAAGAGACCCAGTACTTC
.	TRBV7-2	TRBJ2-5	.	CASSYRGTGEGTQYF	TGTGCCAGCAGCTACAGGGGCACAGGGGAGGGAACCCAGTACTTC
.	TRBV6-1	TRBJ2-3	.	CASRPMGLSTDTQYF	TGTGCCAGCAGGCCCATGGGGCTTAGCACAGATACGCAGTATTTT
.	TRBV20-1	TRBJ1-1	.	CSARDDILGAAFF	TGCAGTGCTAGAGATGATATACTGGGGGCAGCTTTCTTT
.	TRBV5-5	TRBJ2-3	TRBD1	CASSTSGQGATDTQYF	TGTGCCAGCAGCACTTCAGGACAGGGGGCGACGGATACGCAGTATTTT
few	TRBV20-1	TRBJ1-2	.	CSARDPPQANYGYTF	TGCAGTGCTAGAGATCCCCCACAGGCTAACTATGGCTACACCTTC
.	TRBV28	TRBJ2-3	.	CASSWVVDTQYF	TGTGCCAGCAGTTGGGTGGTGGATACGCAGTATTTT
.	TRBV27	TRBJ1-1	.	CASSTAGGTEAFF	TGTGCCAGCAGCACTGCAGGTGGTACTGAAGCTTTCTTT
.	TRBV5-1	TRBJ2-7	.	CASSRISYNEQYF	TGCGCCAGCAGCCGAATTTCCTACAATGAGCAGTACTTC
.	TRBV20-1	TRBJ2-1	.	CSVPISGVNEQFF	TGCAGTGTCCCCATCTCGGGGGTGAATGAGCAGTTCTTC
.	TRBV5-1	TRBJ2-7	.	CASSLDPGNEQYF	TGCGCCAGCAGCTTGGATCCGGGCAATGAGCAGTACTTC
.	TRBV5-1	TRBJ2-1	TRBD2	CASSSGLAGGPIANEQFF	TGCGCCAGCAGCTCGGGACTAGCGGGAGGGCCGATAGCGAATGAGCAGTTCTTC
once	TRBV15	TRBJ2-1	.	CATSGPTTYNEQFF	TGTGCCACCAGCGGACCGACAACCTACAATGAGCAGTTCTTC
.	TRBV11-3	TRBJ2-7	.	CASSLAGAFSYEQYF	TGTGCCAGCAGCTTAGCGGGGGCTTTCTCCTACGAGCAGTACTTC
.	TRBV5-6	TRBJ2-1	TRBD1	CASSPRQGANNEQFF	TGTGCCAGCAGCCCAAGGCAGGGGGCAAACAATGAGCAGTTCTTC
.	TRBV4-1	TRBJ2-6	.	CASSQEIQGANVLTF	TGCGCCAGCAGCCAGGAGATACAAGGGGCCAACGTCCTGACTTTC
.	TRBV4-2	TRBJ1-2	.	CASSQAAFIRYGYTF	TGTGCCAGCAGCCAAGCGGCCTTTATTCGGTATGGCTACACCTTC
.	TRBV7-2	TRBJ2-2	.	CASSPLRSVGELFF	TGTGCCAGCAGCCCCCTCCGAAGCGTCGGGGAGCTGTTTTTT
.	TRBV6-1	TRBJ1-1	.	CASSEVSMGWESRWSTEAFF	TGTGCCAGCAGTGAAGTTTCAATGGGTTGGGAATCTCGTTGGAGCACTGAAGCTTTCTTT
.	TRBV20-1	TRBJ1-2	.	CSTGGYTF	TGCAGCACGGGTGGCTACACCTTC
.	TRBV18	TRBJ2-7	.	CASSPRGGEQYF	TGTGCCAGCTCACCCCGGGGCGGCGAGCAGTACTTC
.	TRBV4-1	TRBJ2-7	.	CASSPLGVSYNEQYF	TGCGCCAGCAGCCCTCTGGGAGTCTCCTACAATGAGCAGTACTTC